This TCR beta chain was documented in a study of T cell repertoires in cytomegalovirus infection. Turning to the study itself: Based on public TCR beta signatures, there were indications of CMV infection and of a matching HLA type.

This clonotype was seen only a few times. Its antigen remains unknown. Trimming stripped 5 bases from V and 3 bases from J, with 11 bases between. The CDR3 loop spans 15 amino acids. Germline CDR1 is SGHDN and CDR2 is FVKESK. TCRdb reanalysed the reads using MiXCR and keeps one entry per CDR3 protein. The table shows 200,000 or so distinct CDR3 sequences, with approximately 19% occurring only once. Study-level findings and limits: Based on cumulative public TCR beta family frequency, carriers of CMV plus the relevant HLA were identified.

V is TRBV14 and J is TRBJ1-6, with D perhaps matching TRBD1 (5 bases). The TCR originated in a human donor in good health (CMV status not recorded). Some clones in this sample may be carry-over from other donors' samples. The sample taken for sequencing was PBMCs. CDR3 bases: TGTGCCAGCAGCGCCCGGGACGGCTATAATTCACCCCTCCACTTT. The encoded protein is CASSARDGYNSPLHF.